The table lists the clone carrying this T cell receptor beta chain with a few counts. Its target is not known. Other DNA variants within this sample encode the same CDR3. Reverse transcribed after extraction, RNA yielded cDNA as the sequencing template. Assay: immunoSEQ multiplex PCR; the TCRdb copy retains only in-frame clones and omits some. The sample holds under 200,000 clones, less than 70% seen once. The data were taken from a study of CD8+ T cells in alopecia areata. Per germline, CDR1 KGHSH and CDR2 LQKENI. The V gene end was trimmed by 2 bases and the J gene end by 2 bases; junction bases not matched to a gene: 0. The CDR3 covers 14 residues. Study findings and constraints: Tofacitinib delivered significant drops in scalp clonality and in expanded CD8+ clones among the top 100. Patients displayed less clarity in TCR sharing than mice, a finding possibly related to HLA.

The treatment is: oral pan-JAK inhibitor, 5-10 mg twice daily. Sequencing was performed on CD4+ T cells sorted from blood, taken at week 24, from a patient treated with tofacitinib. This clonotype was obtained from a human donor with alopecia areata. The chain couples TRBV18 to TRBJ1-5, with 7 bases matching TRBD1. In DNA, the CDR3 is TGTGCCAGCTCACCAGGGACAGGCAATCAGCCCCAGCATTTT. It yields the protein CASSPGTGNQPQHF.